Only a few counts were recorded for the clone carrying this T cell receptor (beta chain). The V gene end was trimmed by 0 bases and the J gene end by 5 bases; junction bases not matched to a gene: 5. Germline CDR1 is SGHNT and CDR2 is YYREEE (reference sequence). This CDR3 contains 15 residues. In the source study's methods: Using reference gene primer amplification, nucleated cell counts were estimated. The data were produced by immunoSEQ multiplex PCR, yet TCRdb's version contains in-frame clones alone and is incomplete. Clonal size and the V and J genes are those of that table, whereas D and trimming came from the DNA. The sample has about 220,000 clones; 84% are singletons. The data were taken from a study of blood T cell repertoires in COVID-19. Across the study: There were acute and convalescent COVID-19 samples, and they came from the United States, Italy and Spain. PBMCs, B-cell-depleted T cells, or T cells provided the cDNA or gDNA that made up the material.

The chain has TRBV5-4 and TRBJ1-1; TRBD1 matches at 9 bases. Sequencing used peripheral blood. The receptor's source is a man in his fifties with active or convalescent COVID-19. The CDR3 sequence is CASSLGGTGRTEAFF. CDR3 sequence (DNA): TGTGCCAGCAGCTTGGGGGGGACAGGGAGAACTGAAGCTTTCTTT.